What follows is one TCR beta chain and its context. This entry comes from a study of blood T cell repertoires in COVID-19. The overall study: Samples came from the United States, Italy and Spain, spanning acute and convalescent COVID-19. Sources were T cells, B-cell-depleted T cells, or PBMCs; the material itself was cDNA or gDNA.

How the authors handled the data: The authors estimated nucleated cell counts from reference gene primer amplification. Profiling relied on immunoSEQ multiplex PCR, and the TCRdb table lists in-frame clones only, not all of them. V and J calls plus clone size are reproduced from that table; the DNA served to infer D and trimming. Of approximately 90,000 clones in the sample, about 86% are singletons; the top ten hold around 20%. This CDR3 is built from 14 residues. V was clipped by 4 bases and J by 5 bases, with 15 bases between them. Per the germline V gene, CDR1 is SGDLS and CDR2 is YYNGEE. The rearrangement links TRBV9 to TRBJ2-5, with unresolved D. The TCR was taken from a woman aged 80 or older with acute or convalescent COVID-19. The specimen was peripheral blood. CDR3: CASSPDVVIETQYF. For the CDR3, the DNA is TGTGCCAGCAGCCCCGATGTAGTAATTGAGACCCAGTACTTC.